A selection of T cell receptor beta chains follows, all from one sample in a study of blood T cells in healthy people across ages. TCRdb recomputed calls from the 5' RACE reads with MiXCR, one row per CDR3 protein. Of 1,300,000 or so distinct CDR3 sequences listed, almost 60% are singletons. Sample: blood. These TCRs come from a young man in good health. CDR3s include the opening cysteine and the closing phenylalanine or tryptophan. Fields, in order: V gene, clone size, J gene, D gene, CDR3 protein, CDR3 DNA. The D gene is left open where the match is weak. Size values are once, few and many counts, or a class for expanded clones, and some rows have none.

TRBV4-3,-,TRBJ2-3,-,CASSQSFGTFSLQYF,TGCGCCAGCAGCCAGTCTTTCGGGACATTCAGCCTGCAGTATTTT
TRBV5-1,-,TRBJ2-7,-,CASSLESGAHEQYF,TGCGCCAGCAGCTTGGAGTCAGGAGCCCACGAGCAGTACTTC
TRBV27,-,TRBJ2-1,TRBD2,CASSSRTSGRAFEQFF,TGTGCCAGCAGTTCGCGGACTAGCGGGAGGGCTTTTGAGCAGTTCTTC
TRBV5-6,-,TRBJ1-6,-,CASSLAGGWDSPLHF,TGTGCCAGCAGCTTGGCTGGCGGATGGGATTCACCCCTCCACTTT
TRBV12-3/TRBV12-4,-,TRBJ2-1,-,CASTLGGDEQFF,TGTGCCAGCACCCTTGGAGGGGATGAGCAGTTCTTC
TRBV21-1,once,TRBJ2-7,-,CASSKASGGKEQYF,TGTGCCAGCAGCAAGGCTAGCGGGGGAAAAGAGCAGTACTTC
TRBV4-2,-,TRBJ2-5,-,CASSQDTGFGETQYF,TGTGCCAGCAGCCAAGACACAGGGTTTGGGGAGACCCAGTACTTC
TRBV6-6,-,TRBJ2-7,-,CASSPLIGTSLHEQYF,TGTGCCAGCAGCCCATTGATAGGGACATCCCTCCACGAGCAGTACTTC
TRBV5-1,few,TRBJ1-2,TRBD1,CASSQGGGPLYGYTF,TGCGCCAGCAGCCAGGGAGGGGGCCCTCTATATGGCTACACCTTC
TRBV20-1,few,TRBJ2-4,TRBD1,CSALQIQGADIQYF,TGCAGTGCCTTACAGATCCAGGGGGCTGACATTCAGTACTTC
TRBV10-3,-,TRBJ1-5,TRBD1,CAISEGQGKNQPQHF,TGTGCCATCAGTGAGGGACAGGGGAAGAATCAGCCCCAGCATTTT
TRBV11-2,-,TRBJ2-1,-,CASSLDPGLGDFYNEQFF,TGTGCCAGCAGCTTAGATCCGGGGCTGGGGGACTTCTACAATGAGCAGTTCTTC
TRBV12-3/TRBV12-4,-,TRBJ1-5,-,CASSYYRDNQPQHF,TGTGCCAGCAGTTACTACAGGGACAATCAGCCCCAGCATTTT
TRBV18,-,TRBJ1-2,-,CASSPEAGVYGYTF,TGTGCCAGCTCACCGGAGGCAGGGGTGTACGGCTACACCTTC
TRBV10-3,-,TRBJ2-3,-,CAISEVLDTQYF,TGTGCCATCAGTGAGGTTTTGGACACGCAGTATTTT
TRBV7-9,-,TRBJ1-1,-,CASSTSTGMNTEAFF,TGTGCCAGCAGCACCTCTACAGGGATGAACACTGAAGCTTTCTTT
TRBV4-1,once,TRBJ2-6,-,CASSQGKRSSGANVLTF,TGCGCCAGCAGCCAAGGGAAGAGGAGCTCTGGGGCCAACGTCCTGACTTTC
TRBV6-1,-,TRBJ2-5,TRBD1,CASTLTSGTGVPQETQYF,TGTGCCAGCACCCTAACATCCGGGACAGGGGTCCCCCAAGAGACCCAGTACTTC
TRBV7-2,-,TRBJ2-5,TRBD2,CASSLGGRGDLETQYF,TGTGCCAGCAGCTTAGGAGGGCGGGGGGATCTCGAGACCCAGTACTTC
TRBV12-3/TRBV12-4,-,TRBJ2-2,-,CASSDTLWTGELFF,TGTGCCAGCTCGGACACCCTCTGGACCGGGGAGCTGTTTTTT
TRBV7-2,-,TRBJ2-1,TRBD1,CASSLSPRTGKYNEQFF,TGTGCCAGCAGCTTAAGCCCCCGGACAGGGAAATACAATGAGCAGTTCTTC
TRBV6-6,-,TRBJ2-3,-,CASSSDGEGTDTQYF,TGTGCCAGCAGTTCTGACGGGGAAGGGACAGATACGCAGTATTTT
TRBV12-3/TRBV12-4,-,TRBJ2-1,-,CASTPRERVIYNEQFF,TGTGCCAGCACCCCCCGAGAGAGGGTAATCTACAATGAGCAGTTCTTC
TRBV18,few,TRBJ2-7,-,CASSAVLLYEQYF,TGTGCCAGCTCAGCGGTGCTTCTCTACGAGCAGTACTTC
TRBV12-3/TRBV12-4,once,TRBJ2-2,TRBD2,CASSSTSGGAYNTGELFF,TGTGCCAGCAGTTCGACTAGCGGGGGGGCCTATAACACCGGGGAGCTGTTTTTT
TRBV4-3,-,TRBJ2-1,-,CASSQPNGFNEQFF,TGCGCCAGCAGCCAACCCAACGGATTCAATGAGCAGTTCTTC
TRBV11-2,-,TRBJ1-6,-,CASSPSRQGGSPLHF,TGTGCCAGCAGCCCCTCGCGGCAGGGAGGCTCACCCCTCCACTTT
TRBV6-5,-,TRBJ2-7,TRBD1,CASSTRTGLFYEQYF,TGTGCCAGCAGCACACGGACAGGGCTCTTCTACGAGCAGTACTTC
TRBV2,-,TRBJ2-7,-,CASSEVDRPYEQYF,TGTGCCAGCAGTGAAGTGGACAGACCTTACGAGCAGTACTTC
TRBV6-6,-,TRBJ2-3,-,CASRHRDTQYF,TGTGCCAGCAGACACAGGGATACGCAGTATTTT
TRBV13,few,TRBJ2-1,-,CASSLWGDNEQFF,TGTGCCAGCAGCTTATGGGGGGACAATGAGCAGTTCTTC
TRBV10-3,-,TRBJ2-3,-,CAISPYTDTQYF,TGTGCCATCAGTCCTTATACAGATACGCAGTATTTT
TRBV4-2,-,TRBJ1-4,-,CASSQDRYNEKLFF,TGTGCCAGCAGCCAAGACAGATATAATGAAAAACTGTTTTTT
TRBV25-1,few,TRBJ2-1,TRBD2,CASSGSGTTEFF,TGTGCCAGCAGTGGATCCGGGACTACGGAGTTCTTC
TRBV20-1,-,TRBJ2-7,-,CSARTAKGYEQYF,TGCAGTGCTCGGACAGCCAAGGGCTACGAGCAGTACTTC
TRBV4-2,-,TRBJ2-7,-,CASSQEVSGAEQYF,TGTGCCAGCAGCCAAGAAGTTTCCGGGGCCGAGCAGTACTTC
TRBV4-3,-,TRBJ1-3,TRBD1,CASSQVSGQGHSGNTIYF,TGCGCCAGCAGCCAAGTTTCGGGACAGGGCCACTCTGGAAACACCATATATTTT
TRBV29-1,few,TRBJ2-7,-,CSVAPEHRSYEQYF,TGCAGCGTTGCCCCCGAGCACAGGTCCTACGAGCAGTACTTC
TRBV11-2,-,TRBJ2-7,-,CASSFLKSKPYEQYF,TGTGCCAGCAGCTTTCTGAAGAGTAAGCCCTACGAGCAGTACTTC